Listed here are 6 T cell receptor beta chains from one sample, sequenced in a study of long-term antiretroviral therapy in people with HIV. Assay version v3.0 of immunoSEQ was used, and it was run at survey level. Profiled with immunoSEQ multiplex PCR; TCRdb holds only in-frame clones, not every one. The table records 25,000 to 35,000 clones, roughly 97% of them present only once. The sequenced sample was unsorted PBMCs, obtained 6.9 years after starting antiretroviral therapy. The receptor source for this set is a young man with HIV.

The chain links TRBV19 to TRBJ2-3; 8 positions agree with TRBD2. V shed 7 bases and J 4 bases; nucleotides not matched to a gene: 7. The CDR3 extends over 14 amino acids. The germline V gene has CDR1 LNHDA and CDR2 SQIVND (reference sequence). The CDR3: CASNRREDPDTQYF. The CDR3 nucleotides read TGTGCCAGTAATCGGCGGGAGGACCCAGATACGCAGTATTTT.

V usage is TRBV2 and J usage is TRBJ2-7; D unresolved. There are 12 residues in the CDR3. Germline loops: CDR1 SNHLY, CDR2 FYNNEI. V lost 7 bases and J lost 6, with 13 bases in between. DNA of the CDR3: TGTGCCAGCATCCCCGGCAGTACCGAGCAGTACTTC. It is translated as CASIPGSTEQYF.

V is TRBV19 and J is TRBJ2-3; D gene unclear. V lost 5 bases, J lost 0 bases, and 12 bases lay in between. This CDR3 is built from 15 residues. The germline V gene has CDR1 LNHDA and CDR2 SQIVND (reference sequence). CDR3 region: CASSLGISSTDTQYF. CDR3 DNA sequence: TGTGCCAGTAGTCTGGGGATCTCTAGCACAGATACGCAGTATTTT.

The chain has TRBV11-2 and TRBJ1-2, with a tentative D call TRBD1 (5 bases). This CDR3 region has 14 residues. Trimming cost V 5 bases and J 6 bases, with 16 bases left between them. Germline CDR1 is SGHAT and CDR2 is FQNNGV. Here the CDR3 reads CASSTPGRRNGYTF. DNA for the CDR3: TGTGCCAGCAGCACACCAGGGAGGAGAAATGGCTACACCTTC.

Only a few counts were recorded for this clone. The chain employs TRBV18 and TRBJ1-4, with TRBD1 as a possible D gene (5 bases). The CDR3 length is 13 residues. The germline V gene encodes CDR1 KGHSH and CDR2 LQKENI. V was trimmed by 2 bases and J by 4 bases, leaving 5 bases between them. DNA for the CDR3: TGTGCCAGCTCACCAAGGGGTAATGAAAAACTGTTTTTT. Translating gives CASSPRGNEKLFF.

The gene calls are TRBV4-3 and TRBJ1-1, with D possibly being TRBD1 (6 bases). The CDR3 extends over 13 amino acids. CDR1 is LGHNA, CDR2 YSLEER, per germline. V dropped 0 bases and J dropped 7 bases, with 9 bases sitting between them. The CDR3 protein is CASSQDGQIEAFF. CDR3 DNA: TGCGCCAGCAGCCAAGATGGACAGATTGAAGCTTTCTTT.